This TCR beta chain was obtained from a study of blood T cell repertoires in COVID-19. Patients of the Seattle cohort, enrolled during active infection, were followed longitudinally. Between the trimmed V and J ends, which lost 6 bases and 0 bases, there was a span of 13 bases. Per the germline V gene, CDR1 is SGHRS and CDR2 is YFSETQ. The CDR3 is 15 amino acids. This clone appeared once. As processed by the authors: For nucleated cells, counts were estimated from reference gene primer amplification. Profiled with immunoSEQ multiplex PCR; TCRdb holds only in-frame clones, not every one. Clonal size and the V and J genes are those of that table, whereas D and trimming came from the DNA. In the table there are about 300,000 clones, approximately 84% of which are singletons.

This clonotype was sampled from a human donor with COVID-19, enrolled during active disease. The donor label of this sample is uncertain. Material for sequencing was peripheral blood. This chain joins TRBV5-1 and TRBJ1-3; D possibly corresponds to TRBD1 (5 bases). DNA for the CDR3: TGCGCCAGCACATGGGGGGTAAACTCTGGAAACACCATATATTTT. Protein product: CASTWGVNSGNTIYF.